This entry lists 5 T cell receptor beta chains sequenced from one sample in a study of blood T cell repertoires in COVID-19 (dated by TCRdb to 2019 to 2021). Receptor amplification or capture employed the immunoSEQ multiplex PCR assay. The source is immuneACCESS, and TCRdb retained only in-frame sequences with V and J called. Part of the clones is not carried over; for the studies checked, unresolved V genes explain less than half of this, and the remainder is unexplained. A total of 250,000 to 300,000 clones appear in this sample, 88% of them only once. In total, the top ten clones hold approximately 7.2% of the sample. The sequencing input was peripheral blood. These TCRs come from a woman aged 25 to 45 who had recovered from COVID-19.

This chain connects TRBV7-9 to TRBJ2-5, with 11 bases aligning to TRBD1. The germline gives CDR1 SEHNR, CDR2 FQNEAQ (reference sequence). The CDR3 contains 15 residues. The trim removed 5 bases at V and 6 bases at J, leaving 8 bases unmatched. The CDR3 sequence is CASSRGQGAVQTQYF. CDR3 bases: TGTGCCAGCAGCCGCGGACAGGGGGCGGTTCAGACCCAGTACTTC. The full variable domain, with the rest looked up from reference TRBV7-9 and TRBJ2-5, is DTGVSQNPRHKITKRGQNVTFRCDPISEHNRLYWYRQTLGQGPEFLTYFQNEAQLEKSRLLSDRFSAERPKGSFSTLEIQRTEQGDSAMYLCASSRGQGAVQTQYFGPGTRLLVL.

The chain is built from TRBV20-1 and TRBJ1-1; D unresolved. The germline V gene encodes CDR1 DFQATT and CDR2 SNEGSKA (reference sequence). The CDR3 totals 15 residues. Trimming pared 3 bases from V and 0 bases from J, leaving 14 bases between. The CDR3 protein is CSASLLPGLNTEAFF. CDR3 sequence (DNA): TGCAGTGCTAGTCTTCTGCCGGGTCTGAACACTGAAGCTTTCTTT.

The chain combines TRBV6-6 with TRBJ2-3; 7 bases fit TRBD1. The germline V gene has CDR1 MNHNY and CDR2 SVGAGI (reference sequence). V lost 2 bases and J lost 0; bases outside the gene matches: 5. This CDR3 region has 16 residues. The CDR3 DNA sequence: TGTGCCAGCAGTTACCCGGACAGGACGAGCACAGATACGCAGTATTTT. It codes for CASSYPDRTSTDTQYF.

This sequence joins TRBV19 and TRBJ2-3; 9 bases fit TRBD2. The germline gives CDR1 LNHDA, CDR2 SQIVND (reference sequence). V trimming: 4 bases; J trimming: 2 bases; junction bases outside the gene matches: 4. CDR3 length: 15 residues. CDR3: CASSKASGNTDTQYF. In nucleotides, the CDR3 is TGTGCCAGTAGTAAGGCTAGCGGGAACACAGATACGCAGTATTTT.

Concerning this clone itself: Different DNA sequences within this sample yield the same CDR3. V gene TRBV7-2 combines with J gene TRBJ1-1, with D maybe TRBD1 (5 bases). CDR3 length: 14 residues. The ends were cut back, 1 base at V and 4 bases at J, with 10 bases in the middle. The V gene's germline CDR1 is SGHTA and CDR2 FQGNSA. CDR3 bases: TGTGCCAGCAGCTTAGTGCAGGGCAGCACTGAAGCTTTCTTT. Translated, it gives CASSLVQGSTEAFF.